This T cell receptor (beta chain) was sequenced during a study of PD-1 blockade in classical Hodgkin lymphoma. The study's findings and limits: There remain no defined causes for the repertoire differences, which possibly reflect disease activity or prior therapy.

A remark on this clone: Its specificity is unknown.

Some clones are missing from TCRdb's copy, which holds only in-frame ones; the method was immunoSEQ multiplex PCR. The sample contains around 20,000 clones, under 85% of which appear only once. The V end was cut by 2 bases, the J end by 4 bases, with 12 bases between. This CDR3 region has 14 residues. CDR1 is WSHSY, CDR2 SAAADI, per germline. Time point indicated: newly diagnosed, previously untreated cHL patient sample. Thawed PBMCs underwent magnetic negative selection to yield purified CD4+ T cells. The sequence derives from a human donor with classical Hodgkin lymphoma. The sample consisted of CD4+ T cells from blood. The J gene is TRBJ2-7, the V gene TRBV10-2; TRBD2 might be the D (5 bases). CDR3 region: CASSEPSSFYEQYF. As DNA, the CDR3 is TGCGCCAGCAGTGAGCCGTCTAGCTTTTACGAGCAGTACTTC.